These 32 T cell receptor beta chains came from one sample sequenced in a study of cytomegalovirus exposure and HLA in healthy donors (dated by TCRdb to 2016 to 2017). Library preparation used the immunoSEQ multiplex PCR assay. A mixture of 60 forward primers for TCR Vbeta segments and 13 reverse primers for TCR Jbeta segments was used in the multiplex PCR. The table comes from immuneACCESS by way of TCRdb, which keeps in-frame sequences with V and J called. Part of the clones is missing from these tables; in studies checked, under half for an unresolved V gene and the rest for unknown reasons. The sample data list some 150,000 clones, and about 80% of these were observed just once. Around 4.1% of the sample is in the top ten clones. Specimen: PBMCs. All receptors come from a woman aged 40 to 49 in good health and CMV-seronegative.

The chain combines TRBV5-1 with TRBJ1-6, with 11 nucleotides matching TRBD1. The CDR3 is 15 amino acids. Unmatched junction bases numbered 10, after V lost 4 bases and J lost 13 bases. Germline-derived CDR1 and CDR2 are SGHRS and YFSETQ. This chain's CDR3 is CASSVGTGGDWPLHF. Here the CDR3 DNA reads TGCGCCAGCAGCGTCGGGACAGGGGGAGATTGGCCCCTCCACTTT. Combining the CDR3 with reference TRBV5-1 and TRBJ1-6 gives the whole variable domain KAGVTQTPRYLIKTRGQQVTLSCSPISGHRSVSWYQQTPGQGLQFLFEYFSETQRNKGNFPGRFSGRQFSNSRSEMNVSTLELGDSALYLCASSVGTGGDWPLHFGNGTRLTVT.

This clone came up once. The genes are TRBV28 and TRBJ1-5; possibly TRBD1 for D (5 bases). V was pared by 6 bases and J by 4 bases, with 10 bases between. The CDR3 has 13 amino acids. Germline CDR1 reads MDHEN; CDR2 reads SYDVKM. Here the CDR3 reads CASSLPGNQPQHF. The DNA for the CDR3 is TGTGCCAGCAGCCTCCCAGGGAATCAGCCCCAGCATTTT.

V and J are TRBV7-9 and TRBJ1-2; 9 bases are a match to TRBD1. CDR3 length: 17 residues. The V and J ends lost 0 bases and 2 bases, in that order; junction bases with no gene match: 7. Germline lookup yields CDR1 SEHNR and CDR2 FQNEAQ (reference sequence). The CDR3: CASSLALQDRGNYGYTF. The DNA for the CDR3 is TGTGCCAGCAGCTTAGCGCTTCAGGACAGGGGCAACTATGGCTACACCTTC.

J is TRBJ2-2 and V is TRBV2; 9 bases agree with TRBD1. The CDR3 sequence is 15 residues long. Trimming took 5 bases from V and 4 from J; bases not matched to a gene: 5. Germline CDR1 SNHLY, CDR2 FYNNEI. This chain's CDR3 is CASSPLTGGTGELFF. CDR3 in DNA: TGTGCCAGCAGTCCCCTGACAGGGGGCACCGGGGAGCTGTTTTTT.

The chain recombines TRBV6-5 with TRBJ1-2, with D maybe TRBD1 (5 bases). V was cut by 7 bases and J by 5 bases, with 20 bases left in between. The CDR3 runs to 15 residues. The germline V gene encodes CDR1 MNHEY and CDR2 SVGAGI. The chain's CDR3 is CASTPRFDSLYGYTF. DNA of the CDR3: TGTGCCAGCACCCCGAGATTCGACAGTCTTTATGGCTACACCTTC.

CDR3 amino acids: CASSPTLRTALNTEAFF. As DNA, the CDR3 is TGCGCCAGCAGCCCGACCCTCAGGACAGCTCTGAACACTGAAGCTTTCTTT. This chain uses TRBV5-1 with TRBJ1-1, with D possibly being TRBD1 (6 bases). This CDR3 contains 17 residues. V lost 4 bases, J lost 0 bases, and 19 bases lay in between. Germline V gene sequence: CDR1 SGHRS, CDR2 YFSETQ.

This chain uses TRBV6-4 with TRBJ1-2; the match to TRBD1 covers 10 bases. The germline gives CDR1 MRHNA, CDR2 SNTAGT. J gave up 4 bases and V 4 bases, and 9 bases lay outside the gene matches. The CDR3 totals 16 residues. This CDR3 is CASSGGTGVTFYGYTF. The CDR3 bases are TGTGCCAGCAGTGGGGGGACAGGGGTCACCTTCTATGGCTACACCTTC.

The chain links TRBV19 to TRBJ1-5; D unclear. The V end lost 7 bases, the J end lost 5 bases, and 18 bases lay between the germline ends. Germline V gives CDR1 LNHDA, CDR2 SQIVND (reference sequence). The CDR3 is 15 amino acids. The chain's CDR3 is CASMRKGGDYQPQHF. In DNA, the CDR3 is TGTGCCAGTATGAGGAAAGGAGGAGATTATCAGCCCCAGCATTTT.

The chain employs TRBV5-1 and TRBJ1-1, with 8 bases fitting TRBD1. J lost 1 base, V lost 4 bases, and 3 bases had no gene match. Germline-derived CDR1 and CDR2 are SGHRS and YFSETQ. The CDR3 consists of 14 residues. In DNA, the CDR3 is TGCGCCAGCAGCCACGGACAGGGGAACACTGAAGCTTTCTTT. It translates to CASSHGQGNTEAFF.

The chain links TRBV27 to TRBJ2-1; the match to TRBD1 covers 7 bases. CDR3 length: 13 amino acids. V dropped 5 bases and J dropped 2; count of bases not matched to a gene: 0. The V gene's germline CDR1 is MNHEY and CDR2 SMNVEV (reference sequence). The CDR3 spells CASSGTAYNEQFF. The CDR3 bases are TGTGCCAGCAGTGGGACAGCCTACAATGAGCAGTTCTTC.

The chain employs TRBV6-1 and TRBJ2-7, with 9 positions matching TRBD1. This CDR3 contains 12 residues. Trimming at V came to 5 bases and at J to 5 bases, leaving 1 base not matched to a gene. From germline, CDR1 is MNHNS and CDR2 SASEGT. The CDR3 protein is CASSRTGDEQYF. The CDR3 nucleotides are TGTGCCAGCAGTAGGACAGGGGACGAGCAGTACTTC.

The V gene is TRBV7-2, the J gene TRBJ2-7; TRBD2 agrees at 7 bases. Germline V lookup: CDR1 SGHTA, CDR2 FQGNSA. There are 12 residues in the CDR3. Trimming at V came to 5 bases and at J to 6 bases, leaving 4 bases not matched to a gene. The CDR3 bases are TGTGCCAGCAGCCCTTGGGAGGGCGAGCAGTACTTC. Residues: CASSPWEGEQYF.

This clone occurred a few times. The chain joins TRBV7-2 to TRBJ2-7; D is possibly TRBD2 (5 bases). CDR3 size: 15 residues. Germline CDR1 and CDR2: SGHTA and FQGNSA. Trimming removed 5 bases from V and 1 base from J, with 15 bases in between. The CDR3 is CASSRLADKSYEQYF. Here the CDR3 DNA reads TGTGCCAGCAGCCGTCTAGCAGATAAATCCTACGAGCAGTACTTC.

The chain employs TRBV7-6 and TRBJ2-4; 8 nucleotides align to TRBD2. This CDR3 has 17 residues. Germline assignment: CDR1 SGHVS and CDR2 FNYEAQ. V gave up 4 bases and J gave up 0 bases; unmatched junction bases: 8. The CDR3 coding sequence is TGTGCCAGCAGCTCCACGGGGGGGAGTCTAGCCAAAAACATTCAGTACTTC. It is translated as CASSSTGGSLAKNIQYF.

The chain has TRBV4-1 and TRBJ2-3, with no clear D. Germline values: CDR1 MGHRA, CDR2 YSYEKL. V was pared by 4 bases and J by 5 bases, with 7 bases between. This CDR3 is 12 amino acids long. DNA of the CDR3: TGCGCCAGCAGCCTAGTGAGAGATACGCAGTATTTT. This translates into CASSLVRDTQYF.

This chain links TRBV7-8 with TRBJ1-6, with 7 bases identical to TRBD1. Trimming at V came to 1 base and at J to 6 bases, leaving 3 bases not matched to a gene. CDR3 length: 15 residues. The germline CDR1 and CDR2 sequences are SGHVS and FQNEAQ. CDR3 DNA: TGTGCCAGCAGCTTAGGACAGGGAGGTAATTCACCCCTCCACTTT. This gives the protein CASSLGQGGNSPLHF.

This clone was recorded only once. The chain recombines TRBV5-1 with TRBJ1-5; D is uncertain. The CDR3 totals 13 residues. From germline, CDR1 is SGHRS and CDR2 YFSETQ. Trimming stripped 4 bases from V and 2 bases from J, with 7 bases between. CDR3 in DNA: TGCGCCAGCAGCCCAGGCGGCAATCAGCCCCAGCATTTT. This encodes CASSPGGNQPQHF.

The rearrangement uses TRBV5-1 and TRBJ2-7; tentatively, D is TRBD2 (5 bases). V was trimmed by 6 bases and J by 4 bases, leaving 8 bases between them. Germline V gene data show CDR1 as SGHRS and CDR2 as YFSETQ. The CDR3 sequence is 11 residues long. DNA for the CDR3: TGCGCCAGCAAGGGAGAGTACGAGCAGTACTTC. Amino acids: CASKGEYEQYF. Variable domain in full (rest from reference TRBV5-1 and TRBJ2-7): KAGVTQTPRYLIKTRGQQVTLSCSPISGHRSVSWYQQTPGQGLQFLFEYFSETQRNKGNFPGRFSGRQFSNSRSEMNVSTLELGDSALYLCASKGEYEQYFGPGTRLTVT.

This clone has only a few counts. V usage is TRBV6-5 and J usage is TRBJ2-1; possible D gene TRBD2, 5 bases. CDR1 is MNHEY and CDR2 is SVGAGI in the germline V gene. This CDR3 has 14 amino acids. The V gene lost 5 bases and the J gene lost 9 bases, with 17 bases spanning the gap. In nucleotides, the CDR3 is TGTGCCAGCAGTCCGGGGATCCCCCGCAGTGAGCAGTTCTTC. Translating gives CASSPGIPRSEQFF.

The chain couples TRBV19 to TRBJ2-6; 12 nucleotides agree with TRBD2. The CDR3 runs 17 residues. Trimming took 7 bases from V and 1 from J; bases not matched to a gene: 5. From germline, CDR1 is LNHDA and CDR2 SQIVND (reference sequence). The CDR3, as DNA: TGTGCCAGTACCAAACTAGCGGGAGGTTCTGGGGCCAACGTCCTGACTTTC. It encodes CASTKLAGGSGANVLTF. Looking up the rest from reference TRBV19 and TRBJ2-6 gives the full variable domain: DGGITQSPKYLFRKEGQNVTLSCEQNLNHDAMYWYRQDPGQGLRLIYYSQIVNDFQKGDIAEGYSVSREKKESFPLTVTSAQKNPTAFYLCASTKLAGGSGANVLTFGAGSRLTVL.

J is TRBJ1-4 and V is TRBV5-6; 7 bases map to TRBD1. Trimming cost V 4 bases and J 7 bases; bases outside gene matches: 7. CDR1 SGHDT and CDR2 YYEEEE come from the germline V gene. The CDR3 contains 14 residues. CDR3 region: CASSLERQGEKLFF. DNA for the CDR3: TGTGCCAGCAGCCTAGAGAGACAGGGTGAAAAACTGTTTTTT.

The rearrangement links TRBV13 to TRBJ1-1; TRBD1 is a possible D gene (6 bases). The CDR3 spans 16 residues. Germline V gives CDR1 PRHDT, CDR2 FYEKMQ (reference sequence). Trimming left V 0 bases short and J 6 bases short, with 17 bases between. The CDR3 coding sequence is TGTGCCAGCAGCTTAGGGACAGGCGGAGAAGTTGCTGAAGCTTTCTTT. Protein product: CASSLGTGGEVAEAFF.

The gene calls are TRBV30 and TRBJ1-1; D unresolved. Germline V lookup: CDR1 GTSNPN, CDR2 SVGIG (reference sequence). V lost 1 base to trimming and J lost 2 bases, with 8 bases between them. The CDR3 is made up of 13 amino acids. CDR3 protein: CAWSGVSNTEAFF. As DNA, the CDR3 is TGTGCCTGGAGTGGAGTCTCAAACACTGAAGCTTTCTTT.

V is TRBV19 and J is TRBJ2-4; 9 positions agree with TRBD1. Unmatched junction bases numbered 11, after V lost 1 base and J lost 1 base. Germline CDR1 reads LNHDA; CDR2 reads SQIVND (reference sequence). CDR3 length equals 19 residues. For the CDR3, the DNA is TGTGCCAGTAGTATAGGCCTTTTCCGGGACAGGGCGGCCAAAAACATTCAGTACTTC. Residues: CASSIGLFRDRAAKNIQYF. Supplemented by reference TRBV19 and TRBJ2-4, the full variable domain reads DGGITQSPKYLFRKEGQNVTLSCEQNLNHDAMYWYRQDPGQGLRLIYYSQIVNDFQKGDIAEGYSVSREKKESFPLTVTSAQKNPTAFYLCASSIGLFRDRAAKNIQYFGAGTRLSVL.

The chain combines TRBV5-1 with TRBJ2-1, with D hard to call. Looked up from germline, CDR1 is SGHRS and CDR2 is YFSETQ. This CDR3 is 12 amino acids long. With 0 bases removed from V and 5 bases from J, the gap between germline ends came to 3 bases. In nucleotides, the CDR3 is TGCGCCAGCAGCTTGGGTAACAATGAGCAGTTCTTC. Its protein product is CASSLGNNEQFF.

The rearrangement joins TRBV7-8 to TRBJ1-2; tentative D call: TRBD1 (6 bases). The CDR3 is made up of 15 amino acids. Trimming took 1 base from V and 4 from J, leaving 13 bases between them. The germline V gene encodes CDR1 SGHVS and CDR2 FQNEAQ. CDR3 nucleotide sequence: TGTGCCAGCAGCTTAGTCCCGGGGGGCGGCTATGGCTACACCTTC. Its translation: CASSLVPGGGYGYTF. Full variable domain (outside the CDR3, taken from reference TRBV7-8 and TRBJ1-2): GAGVSQSPRYKVAKRGQDVALRCDPISGHVSLFWYQQALGQGPEFLTYFQNEAQLDKSGLPSDRFFAERPEGSVSTLKIQRTQQEDSAVYLCASSLVPGGGYGYTFGSGTRLTVV.

The V gene is TRBV19, the J gene TRBJ2-1, with 10 bases that match TRBD2. The CDR3 has 15 residues. Germline CDR1 and CDR2: LNHDA and SQIVND (reference sequence). V gave up 7 bases and J gave up 0 bases; unmatched junction bases: 3. CDR3 in DNA: TGTGCCAGTAATCCTAGCGGGAGCTCCTACAATGAGCAGTTCTTC. Protein: CASNPSGSSYNEQFF. The whole variable domain, remainder taken from reference TRBV19 and TRBJ2-1, is DGGITQSPKYLFRKEGQNVTLSCEQNLNHDAMYWYRQDPGQGLRLIYYSQIVNDFQKGDIAEGYSVSREKKESFPLTVTSAQKNPTAFYLCASNPSGSSYNEQFFGPGTRLTVL.

The CDR3 sequence is CASSSRGLAGGGYTF. CDR3 DNA sequence: TGTGCCAGCAGTTCCCGGGGCCTTGCAGGAGGGGGCTACACCTTC. The chain joins TRBV6-5 to TRBJ1-2, with a weak D call TRBD1 (5 bases). V was pared by 4 bases and J by 8 bases, with 20 bases between. CDR1 MNHEY and CDR2 SVGAGI come from the germline V gene. This CDR3 comprises 15 residues.

The chain employs TRBV6-1 and TRBJ1-2, with 9 bases fitting TRBD1. Germline CDR1 and CDR2: MNHNS and SASEGT. V shed 5 bases, J shed 4 bases, and the junction held 5 bases outside the gene matches. This CDR3 has 14 amino acids. Written as DNA, the CDR3 is TGTGCCAGCAGTTCGACAGGGGGGCTCTATGGCTACACCTTC. This sequence encodes CASSSTGGLYGYTF.

V is TRBV5-1 and J is TRBJ2-3; 14 positions match TRBD2. Germline CDR1 reads SGHRS; CDR2 reads YFSETQ. The CDR3 is 17 amino acids. The ends lost 3 bases at V and 6 bases at J; junction bases unmatched: 9. As DNA, the CDR3 is TGCGCCAGCAGCTCCCCAGAGGGACTAGCGGGAGTTGATACGCAGTATTTT. Its translation is CASSSPEGLAGVDTQYF. Drawing the rest from reference TRBV5-1 and TRBJ2-3, the complete variable domain is KAGVTQTPRYLIKTRGQQVTLSCSPISGHRSVSWYQQTPGQGLQFLFEYFSETQRNKGNFPGRFSGRQFSNSRSEMNVSTLELGDSALYLCASSSPEGLAGVDTQYFGPGTRLTVL.

This clone has just a few counts. The chain carries TRBV11-3 and TRBJ1-1; 8 nucleotides agree with TRBD1. CDR1 and CDR2 (germline): SGHNT, YENEEA. The CDR3 is 15 amino acids. Germline trimming cut 1 base from V and 4 bases from J; bases unmatched to any gene: 5. In DNA, the CDR3 is TGTGCCAGCAGCTTAGCCGCAGGGGGCTTCACTGAAGCTTTCTTT. Its protein is CASSLAAGGFTEAFF. Filled out from reference TRBV11-3 and TRBJ1-1, the complete variable domain reads EAGVVQSPRYKIIEKKQPVAFWCNPISGHNTLYWYLQNLGQGPELLIRYENEEAVDDSQLPKDRFSAERLKGVDSTLKIQPAELGDSAVYLCASSLAAGGFTEAFFGQGTRLTVV.

This chain uses TRBV5-1 with TRBJ1-2, with TRBD1 identical over 9 bases. CDR1 and CDR2 from the germline V gene are SGHRS and YFSETQ. This CDR3 has 17 amino acids. V gave up 1 base and J gave up 1 base; unmatched junction bases: 8. The CDR3 sequence is CASSLRTGANLNYGYTF. Here the CDR3 DNA reads TGCGCCAGCAGCTTGAGGACAGGGGCAAACCTTAACTATGGCTACACCTTC.